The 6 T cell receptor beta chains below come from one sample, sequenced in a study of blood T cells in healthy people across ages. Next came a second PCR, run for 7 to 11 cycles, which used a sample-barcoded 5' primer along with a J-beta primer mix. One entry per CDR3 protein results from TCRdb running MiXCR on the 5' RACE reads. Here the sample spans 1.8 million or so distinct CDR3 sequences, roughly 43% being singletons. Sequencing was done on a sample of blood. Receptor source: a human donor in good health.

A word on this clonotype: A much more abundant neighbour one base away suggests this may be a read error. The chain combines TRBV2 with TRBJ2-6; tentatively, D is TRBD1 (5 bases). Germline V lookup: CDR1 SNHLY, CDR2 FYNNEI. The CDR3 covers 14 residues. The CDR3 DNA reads TGTGCCACTAACCCTCTTTCTGGGGCCAACGTCCCGACTTTC. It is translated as CATNPLSGANVPTF. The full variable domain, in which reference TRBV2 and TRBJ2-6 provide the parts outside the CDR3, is EPEVTQTPSHQVTQMGQEVILRCVPISNHLYFYWYRQILGQKVEFLVSFYNNEISEKSEIFDDQFSVERPDGSNFTLKIRSTKLEDSAMYFCATNPLSGANVPTFGAGSRLTVL.

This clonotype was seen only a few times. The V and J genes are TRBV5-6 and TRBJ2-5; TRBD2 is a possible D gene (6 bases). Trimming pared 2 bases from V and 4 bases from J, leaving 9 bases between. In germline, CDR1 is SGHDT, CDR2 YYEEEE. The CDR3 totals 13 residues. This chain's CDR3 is CASSFEAGETQYF. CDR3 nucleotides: TGTGCCAGCAGCTTCGAAGCGGGAGAGACCCAGTACTTC.

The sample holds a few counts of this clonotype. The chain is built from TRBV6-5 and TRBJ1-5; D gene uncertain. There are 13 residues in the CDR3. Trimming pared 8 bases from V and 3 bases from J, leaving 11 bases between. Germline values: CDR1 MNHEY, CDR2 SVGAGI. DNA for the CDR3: TGTGCCAGCTGGGCAGCACTCAATCAGCCCCAGCATTTT. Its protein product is CASWAALNQPQHF.

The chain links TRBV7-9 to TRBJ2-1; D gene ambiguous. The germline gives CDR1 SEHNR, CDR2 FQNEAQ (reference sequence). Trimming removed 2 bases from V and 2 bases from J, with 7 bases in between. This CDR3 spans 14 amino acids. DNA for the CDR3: TGTGCCAGCAGCTTATATAATCCCTACAATGAGCAGTTCTTC. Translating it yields CASSLYNPYNEQFF.

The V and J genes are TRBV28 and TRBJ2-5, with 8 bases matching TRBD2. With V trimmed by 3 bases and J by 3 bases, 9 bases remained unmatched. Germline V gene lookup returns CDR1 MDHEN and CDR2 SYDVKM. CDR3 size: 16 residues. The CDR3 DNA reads TGTGCCAGCAGTTTTTTAAGCCTAGCGGGTAAAGAGACCCAGTACTTC. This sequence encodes CASSFLSLAGKETQYF.

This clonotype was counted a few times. DNA of the CDR3: TGTGCCAGCAGCCCGAAAACCCAGGATCCTAACACTGAAGCTTTCTTT. Translating gives CASSPKTQDPNTEAFF. The chain recombines TRBV28 with TRBJ1-1; D call uncertain. The V end was cut by 6 bases, the J end by 2 bases, with 19 bases between. Germline V lookup: CDR1 MDHEN, CDR2 SYDVKM. The CDR3 runs 16 residues.